This T cell receptor (beta chain) comes out of a study of blood T cell repertoires in COVID-19. In the authors' workflow: How many nucleated cells were present was estimated from reference gene primer amplification. Clones were sequenced by immunoSEQ multiplex PCR, and TCRdb holds only the in-frame ones, with some missing. The DNA gave D and trimming, while V, J and clone size come from that table. The sample lists fewer than 350,000 clones; about 90% were seen once. This clone was recorded a few times. Looked up from germline, CDR1 is SGHVS and CDR2 is FQNEAQ. Trimming at V came to 1 base and at J to 5 bases, leaving 11 bases not matched to a gene. The CDR3 loop spans 17 amino acids.

The chain recombines TRBV7-8 with TRBJ1-1; TRBD1 agrees at 9 bases. This TCR was recovered from a woman aged 25 to 39 who had recovered from COVID-19. The source material was peripheral blood. This chain's CDR3 is CASSLGPGQGGRTEAFF. The CDR3 nucleotides read TGTGCCAGCAGCTTAGGCCCGGGACAGGGCGGCCGAACTGAAGCTTTCTTT.